The 21 T cell receptor beta chains below come from one sample, sequenced in a study of CD8 T cells in ankylosing spondylitis. Regarding the study as a whole: A TCR beta motif made of several highly homologous variants seemed typical of ankylosing spondylitis blood.

The antigens these receptors bind are not known. TCRdb reprocessed the 5' RACE reads via MiXCR and lists one record per CDR3 protein. The sample includes 200,000 to 250,000 distinct CDR3 sequences, 6% to 8.5% of them seen just once. Sequenced material: blood, either unsorted or a sorted T cell fraction (not recorded which). Receptors originate from a male donor with ankylosing spondylitis.

At least ten counts were recorded for this clonotype. The chain is built from TRBV5-1 and TRBJ1-2, with 8 bases fitting TRBD1. CDR3 length equals 15 residues. CDR1 and CDR2 (germline): SGHRS, YFSETQ. Trimming at V came to 3 bases and at J to 5 bases, leaving 9 bases not matched to a gene. CDR3 protein: CASSSAGTGVYGYTF. For the CDR3, the DNA is TGCGCCAGCAGCTCGGCCGGGACAGGCGTTTATGGCTACACCTTC.

There are many counts of this clonotype. CDR3 sequence (DNA): TGTGCCAGCAGCTGGTACAGGGGTACTGTCGGTGAGCAGTTCTTC. Encoded protein: CASSWYRGTVGEQFF. The rearrangement uses TRBV11-2 and TRBJ2-1; TRBD1 aligns across 7 bases. The V gene's germline CDR1 is SGHAT and CDR2 FQNNGV. The CDR3 length is 15 residues. The V gene end was trimmed by 4 bases and the J gene end by 9 bases; junction bases not matched to a gene: 12.

This clonotype was seen many times. The V call is TRBV6-1, the J call TRBJ2-7, with a possible D match to TRBD1 (6 bases). The CDR3 totals 14 residues. Germline-derived CDR1 and CDR2 are MNHNS and SASEGT. Trimming stripped 9 bases from V and 9 bases from J, with 24 bases between. Here the CDR3 DNA reads TGTGCCAGTTCTCTTAGACAGGTCCCTATGGTGCAGTACTTC. Encoded protein: CASSLRQVPMVQYF.

The sample holds many counts of this clonotype. The J gene is TRBJ1-1, the V gene TRBV12-3 or TRBV12-4, with a possible D match to TRBD1 (5 bases). This CDR3 has 13 residues. V shed 2 bases and J shed 4 bases, with 8 bases lying between them. CDR3 in amino acids: CASSLWGSTEAFF. In DNA form, the CDR3 reads TGTGCCAGCAGTTTATGGGGGAGCACTGAAGCTTTCTTT.

This clonotype was recorded a few times. The CDR3, as DNA: TGTGCCAGCAGCGTTGGAACAGGGGGCGGCCTCGGTGGCTACACCTTC. Translation gives CASSVGTGGGLGGYTF. The chain has TRBV9 and TRBJ1-2; 9 bases agree with TRBD1. V gave up 2 bases and J gave up 7 bases; unmatched junction bases: 12. Germline loops: CDR1 SGDLS, CDR2 YYNGEE. The CDR3 consists of 16 residues.

The sample holds a few counts of this clonotype. J is TRBJ1-1 and V is TRBV10-3, with TRBD1 matching over 7 bases. CDR3 length: 13 residues. The germline CDR1 and CDR2 sequences are ENHRY and SYGVKD. The V gene end was trimmed by 10 bases and the J gene end by 1 base; junction bases not matched to a gene: 6. CDR3 sequence (DNA): TGTGCCACGACAGGGCTCGGGAACACTGAAGCTTTCTTT. Amino acid sequence: CATTGLGNTEAFF.

This clonotype was recorded at least ten times. This chain connects TRBV2 to TRBJ1-1; D call uncertain. This CDR3 is 14 amino acids long. Germline V lookup: CDR1 SNHLY, CDR2 FYNNEI. V was cut by 3 bases and J by 6 bases, with 14 bases left in between. In nucleotides, the CDR3 is TGTGCCAGCAGTGACGACTCCGGTGTCTCTGAAGCTTTCTTT. Amino acids: CASSDDSGVSEAFF.

The genes are TRBV5-6 and TRBJ2-7; D is unclear. The V gene lost 0 bases and the J gene lost 3 bases, with 7 bases spanning the gap. The germline V gene has CDR1 SGHDT and CDR2 YYEEEE. The CDR3 is made up of 13 amino acids. CDR3 region: CASSLGKDYEQYF. CDR3 DNA: TGTGCCAGCAGCTTGGGAAAGGACTACGAGCAGTACTTC.

Ten or more counts support this clonotype. The chain uses TRBV28 and TRBJ2-7; 7 bases agree with TRBD1. J lost 2 bases, V lost 4 bases, and 11 bases had no gene match. The CDR3 covers 16 residues. Per germline, CDR1 MDHEN and CDR2 SYDVKM. In DNA form, the CDR3 reads TGTGCCAGCAGTTCCCCCGCACAGGGGCTACCCTACGAGCAGTACTTC. This codes for CASSSPAQGLPYEQYF.

This clonotype showed up many times. The genes are TRBV4-2 and TRBJ2-5; D is perhaps TRBD1 (6 bases). This CDR3 comprises 15 residues. CDR1 is LGHNA and CDR2 is YNFKEQ in the germline V gene. The V gene lost 6 bases and the J gene lost 5 bases, with 19 bases spanning the gap. DNA for the CDR3: TGTGCCAGCAGTCATAGTAAGGGGGTTGGGGAGACCCAGTACTTC. Residues: CASSHSKGVGETQYF.

This clonotype has ten or more counts. The chain is built from TRBV7-9 and TRBJ2-2, with unresolved D. Per the germline V gene, CDR1 is SEHNR and CDR2 is FQNEAQ (reference sequence). This CDR3 comprises 16 residues. Trimming shortened V by 5 bases and J by 3 bases, and 16 bases separated the two germline ends. The chain's CDR3 is CASSKRSNIDTGELFF. In nucleotides, the CDR3 is TGTGCCAGCAGCAAACGGTCGAATATAGACACCGGGGAGCTGTTTTTT.

The sample holds a few counts of this clonotype. The chain carries TRBV4-2 and TRBJ2-2; D not resolved. The CDR3 totals 14 residues. Trimming removed 3 bases at V and 1 base at J, with 6 bases between. From germline, CDR1 is LGHNA and CDR2 YNFKEQ. The CDR3 is CASSQIENTGELFF. The CDR3 coding sequence is TGTGCCAGCAGCCAGATAGAGAACACCGGGGAGCTGTTTTTT.

In this sample, this clonotype turned up many times. The CDR3 DNA reads TGCAGCCCCAGACAGGGAATGCCGGCCCAAGAGACCCAGTACTTC. This codes for CSPRQGMPAQETQYF. V usage is TRBV29-1 and J usage is TRBJ2-5; 7 nucleotides match TRBD1. Per germline, CDR1 SQVTM and CDR2 ANQGSEA. Germline trimming cut 8 bases from V and 1 base from J; bases unmatched to any gene: 13. This CDR3 has 15 amino acids.

In this sample, this clonotype turned up many times. This chain uses TRBV5-6 with TRBJ2-2, with D perhaps being TRBD1 or TRBD2 (5 bases each). There are 14 residues in the CDR3. The ends were cut back, 6 bases at V and 5 bases at J, with 14 bases in the middle. Germline V CDR1 and CDR2: SGHDT, YYEEEE. CDR3 residues: CASKTDGATGELFF. The CDR3 DNA sequence: TGTGCCAGCAAAACGGACGGGGCAACCGGGGAGCTGTTTTTT.

This clonotype was recorded many times. V and J are TRBV12-3 or TRBV12-4 and TRBJ1-5, with D tentatively TRBD1 (5 bases). This CDR3 has 14 residues. V was pared by 7 bases and J by 3 bases, with 13 bases between. CDR3 protein: CASTATDYNQPQHF. The DNA of the CDR3 is TGTGCCAGCACCGCGACAGACTACAATCAGCCCCAGCATTTT.

This clonotype was recorded at least ten times. The chain recombines TRBV11-3 with TRBJ2-1; TRBD2 matches at 8 bases. Unmatched junction bases numbered 6, after V lost 8 bases and J lost 6 bases. In germline, CDR1 is SGHNT, CDR2 YENEEA. The CDR3 loop spans 13 amino acids. The CDR3, as DNA: TGTGCCAGCGCGACTAGCGCGCCCAATGAGCAGTTCTTC. It yields the protein CASATSAPNEQFF.

This clonotype was recorded at least ten times. The chain links TRBV27 to TRBJ2-7, with D possibly matching TRBD2 (5 bases). V lost 6 bases and J 0 bases, leaving 6 bases between the germline ends. This CDR3 has 12 amino acids. The germline V gene has CDR1 MNHEY and CDR2 SMNVEV (reference sequence). DNA for the CDR3: TGTGCCAGCAGCGGGAACTCCTACGAGCAGTACTTC. Translating gives CASSGNSYEQYF.

This clonotype occurred many times. V and J are TRBV27 and TRBJ1-4; perhaps TRBD1 as D (6 bases). From germline, CDR1 is MNHEY and CDR2 SMNVEV (reference sequence). CDR3 length: 15 residues. The V gene lost 6 bases and the J gene lost 5 bases, with 16 bases spanning the gap. CDR3 amino acids: CASSGYGTSNEKLFF. The CDR3 DNA reads as TGTGCCAGCAGCGGCTACGGGACAAGCAATGAAAAACTGTTTTTT.

This clonotype was counted many times. V usage is TRBV4-3 and J usage is TRBJ2-5; D perhaps matches TRBD1 (5 bases). The CDR3 has 15 amino acids. Germline lookup yields CDR1 LGHNA and CDR2 YSLEER. The V gene lost 1 base and the J gene lost 2 bases, with 11 bases spanning the gap. This CDR3 reads CASSQGQKFQETQYF. DNA of the CDR3: TGCGCCAGCAGCCAAGGACAGAAGTTTCAAGAGACCCAGTACTTC.

This clonotype was counted at least ten times. This rearrangement joins TRBV2 to TRBJ1-1, with D perhaps matching TRBD1 (5 bases). Between the trimmed V and J ends, which lost 6 bases and 1 base, there was a span of 15 bases. CDR1 SNHLY and CDR2 FYNNEI come from the germline V gene. The CDR3 is 15 amino acids. Here the CDR3 reads CASSPPRGRNTEAFF. The CDR3 DNA sequence: TGTGCCAGCAGCCCCCCGAGGGGTCGGAACACTGAAGCTTTCTTT.

This clonotype was picked up many times. V and J are TRBV30 and TRBJ2-4, with D uncertain. The CDR3 is made up of 11 amino acids. Trimming removed 1 base at V and 11 bases at J, with 9 bases between. The V gene's germline CDR1 is GTSNPN and CDR2 SVGIG (reference sequence). CDR3 DNA: TGTGCCTGGAGTGCAGCCCAAGTTCAGTACTTC. It specifies CAWSAAQVQYF.